The rows below give T cell receptor beta chains drawn from one sample of a study of human thymus T cells. TCRdb's table, derived via immunoSEQ multiplex PCR, lists solely in-frame clones and lacks some. Among about 78,000 clones, around 96% were seen once, and the ten largest hold 0.031%. Specimen: thymus tissue. All receptors come from a boy under two years old with a congenital heart defect but otherwise immunologically healthy. CDR3s include the opening cysteine and the closing phenylalanine or tryptophan. Fields, in order: D gene, V gene, J gene, CDR3 protein, CDR3 DNA. D genes are given only for firm matches.

.,TRBV28,TRBJ2-1,CASSLTGGRGRSYNEQFF,TGTGCCAGCAGTTTAACGGGGGGCAGGGGGAGGTCCTACAATGAGCAGTTCTTC
TRBD2,TRBV2,TRBJ2-3,CASSPGLAGGDTQYF,TGTGCCAGCAGTCCCGGACTAGCGGGAGGAGATACGCAGTATTTT
.,TRBV6-1,TRBJ1-2,CATDNYGYTF,TGTGCCACCGACAACTATGGCTACACCTTC
TRBD1,TRBV5-1,TRBJ2-5,CASSLRQGRETQYF,TGCGCCAGCAGCTTACGACAGGGGAGAGAGACCCAGTACTTC
.,TRBV29-1,TRBJ2-1,CSVNLAGIKRADNNEQFF,TGCAGCGTTAATCTGGCAGGGATCAAACGAGCGGACAACAATGAGCAGTTCTTC
TRBD2,TRBV5-4,TRBJ2-3,CASSLARLAVLPSTDTQYF,TGTGCCAGCAGCTTGGCCCGGCTAGCGGTCCTCCCTAGCACAGATACGCAGTATTTT
TRBD2,TRBV11-3,TRBJ2-7,CASSLRTSPDSSYEQYF,TGTGCCAGCAGTTTGCGGACTAGCCCAGATAGCTCCTACGAGCAGTACTTC
TRBD1,TRBV29-1,TRBJ2-3,CSVEWTGSTDTQYF,TGCAGCGTTGAATGGACAGGTTCCACAGATACGCAGTATTTT
.,TRBV4-1,TRBJ2-1,CASSHPADGYGYNEQFF,TGCGCCAGCAGCCATCCCGCTGACGGCTACGGCTACAATGAGCAGTTCTTC
.,TRBV20-1,TRBJ1-2,CSARGTGLLTF,TGCAGTGCTAGGGGAACAGGGTTACTCACCTTC
.,TRBV27,TRBJ2-5,CASSPVRTAQETQYF,TGTGCCAGCAGTCCAGTGAGGACAGCTCAAGAGACCCAGTACTTC
TRBD2,TRBV28,TRBJ2-2,CASSLTSGRVRTGELFF,TGTGCCAGCAGCCTGACTAGCGGGAGGGTAAGGACCGGGGAGCTGTTTTTT
TRBD2,TRBV7-6,TRBJ2-7,CASSFGLAGGPDYEQYF,TGTGCCAGCAGCTTCGGACTAGCGGGGGGGCCAGATTACGAGCAGTACTTC
.,TRBV5-8,TRBJ2-1,CASSNGLPSEQFF,TGTGCCAGCAGCAACGGACTCCCTAGTGAGCAGTTCTTC
TRBD2,TRBV4-3,TRBJ2-2,CASSGRGSSPNTGELFF,TGCGCCAGCAGCGGGAGGGGTAGCTCCCCGAACACCGGGGAGCTGTTTTTT
.,TRBV5-1,TRBJ1-2,CASSPRRDPNYGYTF,TGCGCCAGCAGCCCACGCAGGGATCCCAACTATGGCTACACCTTC
TRBD1,TRBV29-1,TRBJ1-2,CSVESPGTGRRDGYTF,TGCAGCGTTGAAAGTCCCGGGACAGGGAGGAGGGATGGCTACACCTTC
.,TRBV7-9,TRBJ1-4,CASSLMAATNEKLFF,TGTGCCAGCAGCTTAATGGCTGCAACTAATGAAAAACTGTTTTTT
.,TRBV27,TRBJ2-7,CASSSGRSYEQYF,TGTGCCAGCAGTTCGGGACGGTCCTACGAGCAGTACTTC
TRBD2,TRBV19,TRBJ2-1,CASSMRAGGRNEQFF,TGTGCCAGTAGTATGAGAGCGGGAGGGAGAAATGAGCAGTTCTTC
.,TRBV23-1,TRBJ2-5,CASSQSWGYETQYF,TGCGCCAGCAGTCAATCGTGGGGGTATGAGACCCAGTACTTC